The 14 T cell receptor beta chains below come from one sample, sequenced in a study of blood T cell repertoires in COVID-19. Some clones are missing from TCRdb's copy, which holds only in-frame ones; the method was immunoSEQ multiplex PCR. The data hold approximately 120,000 clones, with 85% to 90% observed a single time. Material: peripheral blood. The receptor set was obtained from a woman older than 75 with acute or convalescent COVID-19.

This chain joins TRBV5-5 and TRBJ1-2; 7 bases fit TRBD1. The CDR3 totals 14 residues. Germline V gene lookup returns CDR1 SGHKS and CDR2 YYEKEE (reference sequence). The trim removed 5 bases at V and 2 bases at J, leaving 6 bases unmatched. CDR3 in amino acids: CASRPGQANYGYTF. The DNA for the CDR3 is TGTGCCAGCAGACCCGGACAGGCAAACTATGGCTACACCTTC.

The chain carries TRBV14 and TRBJ1-5, with no clear D. CDR1 and CDR2 from the germline V gene are SGHDN and FVKESK. Trimming cost V 0 bases and J 6 bases, with 6 bases left between them. The length of the CDR3 is 13 residues. CDR3 coding DNA: TGTGCCAGCAGCCAAGAAACGGGTCAGCCCCAGCATTTT. Protein: CASSQETGQPQHF.

The CDR3 coding sequence is TGTGCCAGCAGGGGGGAGGGTGGTCAAGAGACCCAGTACTTC. Translated: CASRGEGGQETQYF. This chain uses TRBV27 with TRBJ2-5; 7 bases map to TRBD2. Germline V gene data show CDR1 as MNHEY and CDR2 as SMNVEV (reference sequence). V was pared by 6 bases and J by 2 bases, with 6 bases of the junction left unmatched. The CDR3 extends over 14 amino acids.

The chain employs TRBV5-1 and TRBJ1-6, with 7 bases that match TRBD1. There are 14 residues in the CDR3. V lost 4 bases to trimming and J lost 10 bases; unmatched junction nucleotides: 8. CDR1 is SGHRS and CDR2 is YFSETQ in the germline V gene. The CDR3 DNA reads TGCGCCAGCAGCATGACAGGGTTTGACTCACCCCTCCACTTT. Its protein is CASSMTGFDSPLHF.

The chain employs TRBV6-1 and TRBJ1-5, with D maybe TRBD1 (6 bases). The V gene lost 2 bases and the J gene lost 6 bases, with 17 bases spanning the gap. CDR3 length: 16 residues. Germline CDR1 is MNHNS and CDR2 is SASEGT. The CDR3 region has the DNA TGTGCCAGCAGTGAAAAAGGGGGATCGGGGATTCAGCCCCAGCATTTT. Its protein is CASSEKGGSGIQPQHF.

This clone was recorded a few times. J is TRBJ1-2 and V is TRBV19; no firm D call. The CDR3 runs to 12 residues. CDR1 and CDR2 from the germline V gene are LNHDA and SQIVND (reference sequence). V was cut by 5 bases and J by 11 bases, with 15 bases left in between. As DNA, the CDR3 is TGTGCCAGTAGTCCCCAGAGGCTTCCTTACACCTTC. This gives the protein CASSPQRLPYTF.

The chain combines TRBV11-2 with TRBJ1-3; D is uncertain. Germline CDR1 is SGHAT and CDR2 is FQNNGV. The CDR3 is made up of 14 amino acids. Trimming took 4 bases from V and 2 from J, leaving 9 bases between them. CDR3: CASSSLLAGNTIYF. The CDR3 DNA reads as TGTGCCAGCAGCTCCCTCTTAGCTGGAAACACCATATATTTT.

V gene TRBV25-1 combines with J gene TRBJ2-5; a weak D match, TRBD2 (5 bases). This CDR3 has 13 residues. Trimming left V 8 bases short and J 5 bases short, with 15 bases between. The V gene's germline CDR1 is MGHDK and CDR2 SYGVNS. The CDR3 reads CASRIGSLETQYF. The CDR3 bases are TGTGCCAGCCGTATAGGGAGCTTGGAGACCCAGTACTTC.

The chain couples TRBV20-1 to TRBJ2-5, with D uncertain. The V and J ends lost 3 bases and 4 bases respectively, with 6 bases between them. This CDR3 has 11 amino acids. The V gene's germline CDR1 is DFQATT and CDR2 SNEGSKA (reference sequence). The DNA of the CDR3 is TGCAGTGCTAGTCCTCTAGAGACCCAGTACTTC. Protein product: CSASPLETQYF.

The rearrangement links TRBV6-5 to TRBJ2-7, with 7 bases identical to TRBD2. V lost 5 bases to trimming and J lost 0 bases; unmatched junction nucleotides: 7. Germline V gene data show CDR1 as MNHEY and CDR2 as SVGAGI. This CDR3 contains 15 residues. The CDR3 coding sequence is TGTGCCAGCAGTATGGGGCGGGGGACCTCCTACGAGCAGTACTTC. Protein product: CASSMGRGTSYEQYF.

The chain combines TRBV5-1 with TRBJ2-5, with TRBD2 matching over 10 bases. Looked up from germline, CDR1 is SGHRS and CDR2 is YFSETQ. V gave up 1 base and J gave up 2 bases; unmatched junction bases: 14. This CDR3 region has 19 residues. This chain's CDR3 is CASSLNPAGGPGEQETQYF. The CDR3 DNA is TGCGCCAGCAGCTTGAACCCAGCGGGGGGGCCGGGGGAACAAGAGACCCAGTACTTC.

CDR3 protein: CASSVGPADSPLHF. The CDR3 DNA reads as TGTGCCAGCAGCGTAGGGCCGGCGGATTCACCCCTCCACTTT. The chain combines TRBV9 with TRBJ1-6; no clear D. This CDR3 comprises 14 residues. The V end lost 0 bases, the J end lost 8 bases, and 9 bases lay between the germline ends. Germline V CDR1 and CDR2: SGDLS, YYNGEE.

J is TRBJ1-3 and V is TRBV28; tentatively, D is TRBD1 (5 bases). The CDR3 spans 18 residues. Looked up from germline, CDR1 is MDHEN and CDR2 is SYDVKM. Trimming shortened V by 6 bases and J by 0 bases, and 21 bases separated the two germline ends. This CDR3 reads CASRPWAGRYISGNTIYF. For the CDR3, the DNA is TGTGCCAGCAGACCATGGGCAGGGAGGTACATCTCTGGAAACACCATATATTTT.

The table lists this clone with a count of one. This chain connects TRBV6-5 to TRBJ1-2, with 9 bases identical to TRBD1. Germline CDR1 and CDR2: MNHEY and SVGAGI. This CDR3 contains 15 residues. Losses at the gene ends were 1 base for V and 4 bases for J; bases not matched to a gene: 4. CDR3 coding DNA: TGTGCCAGCAGTTACTTGGACAGGGGTGGCTATGGCTACACCTTC. Amino acid sequence: CASSYLDRGGYGYTF.